Presented here are 32 T cell receptor beta chains from one specimen sequenced in a study of cytomegalovirus exposure and HLA in healthy donors. Primers included in the PCR were 60 Vbeta and 13 Jbeta primers. Here immunoSEQ multiplex PCR was the method, and the copy in TCRdb shows in-frame clones only, minus some. The sample carries approximately 170,000 clones, around four fifths recorded once. Sequenced: PBMCs. Receptors were obtained from a man aged 18 to 30 in good health and CMV-seropositive.

The V call is TRBV6-1, the J call TRBJ1-1; the D is unclear. Germline CDR1 MNHNS, CDR2 SASEGT. This CDR3 region has 14 residues. The V and J ends lost 1 base and 6 bases respectively, with 12 bases between them. In DNA form, the CDR3 reads TGTGCCAGCAGTGAAGACGGAGGTTGGGCTGAAGCTTTCTTT. This translates into CASSEDGGWAEAFF.

In this sample, this clone turned up a few times. Because it lacks the conserved phenylalanine or tryptophan at the end, this CDR3 is likely a read error. The chain has TRBV4-1 and TRBJ1-6; TRBD1 matches 8 bases. CDR1 is MGHRA and CDR2 is YSYEKL in the germline V gene. V trimming: 0 bases; J trimming: 0 bases; junction bases outside the gene matches: 13. The CDR3 runs to 21 residues. The DNA for the CDR3 is TGCGCCAGCAGCCAAGATCCCGGACAGGGAATGAGGAGCTCCTATAATTCACCCCTCCACCTT. Protein: CASSQDPGQGMRSSYNSPLHL.

In regard to this clone: Here the CDR3 omits its conserved ending phenylalanine or tryptophan, so a read error is the likely source. The chain employs TRBV5-6 and TRBJ1-6; 7 nucleotides match TRBD1. Germline-derived CDR1 and CDR2 are SGHDT and YYEEEE. The CDR3 has 16 residues. After removal of 4 bases from V and 0 bases from J, the junction contained 4 bases not matched to a gene. The CDR3 reads CASSLRGSSYNSPLHL. CDR3 DNA sequence: TGTGCCAGCAGCCTCAGGGGGAGCTCCTATAATTCACCCCTCCACCTT.

This sequence joins TRBV5-1 and TRBJ2-7; 7 bases agree with TRBD1. V gave up 2 bases and J gave up 10 bases; unmatched junction bases: 15. The length of the CDR3 is 15 residues. Germline CDR1 is SGHRS and CDR2 is YFSETQ. The CDR3 reads CASSLGGQAGPPQYF. DNA for the CDR3: TGCGCCAGCAGCTTAGGAGGACAGGCCGGACCCCCACAGTACTTC.

The chain is built from TRBV7-2 and TRBJ2-5; D uncertain. Germline V CDR1 and CDR2: SGHTA, FQGNSA. V lost 4 bases, J lost 2 bases, and 5 bases lay in between. The CDR3 totals 12 residues. CDR3 coding DNA: TGTGCCAGCAGCTCCTATCAAGAGACCCAGTACTTC. Its translation is CASSSYQETQYF.

This clone was picked up one time. J is TRBJ2-1 and V is TRBV7-2, with 10 bases that match TRBD2. After removal of 1 base from V and 8 bases from J, the junction contained 8 bases not matched to a gene. CDR3 size: 16 residues. Germline assignment: CDR1 SGHTA and CDR2 FQGNSA. As DNA, the CDR3 is TGTGCCAGCAGCTTAGGACCGGGACTAGCGAATTATGAGCAGTTCTTC. Protein product: CASSLGPGLANYEQFF. The whole variable domain, filled in from reference TRBV7-2 and TRBJ2-1, reads GAGVSQSPSNKVTEKGKDVELRCDPISGHTALYWYRQSLGQGLEFLIYFQGNSAPDKSGLPSDRFSAERTGGSVSTLTIQRTQQEDSAVYLCASSLGPGLANYEQFFGPGTRLTVL.

This clone was found a few times. The chain uses TRBV6-5 and TRBJ2-1; D is possibly TRBD2 (6 bases). CDR3 length equals 16 residues. Germline loops: CDR1 MNHEY, CDR2 SVGAGI. Deletions cut 0 bases from V and 2 bases from J, with 11 bases between. The CDR3 is CASSYSQWGAYNEQFF. The CDR3, as DNA: TGTGCCAGCAGTTACTCGCAGTGGGGGGCCTACAATGAGCAGTTCTTC.

V is TRBV5-1 and J is TRBJ1-2; TRBD1 matches 9 bases. Losses at the gene ends were 3 bases for V and 4 bases for J; bases not matched to a gene: 4. Per the germline V gene, CDR1 is SGHRS and CDR2 is YFSETQ. CDR3 length equals 14 residues. The CDR3: CASSSLTGGYGYTF. CDR3 in DNA: TGCGCCAGCAGCTCCTTGACAGGGGGCTATGGCTACACCTTC.

Only a few counts were recorded for this clone. This chain uses TRBV4-3 with TRBJ2-2, with a tentative D call TRBD2 (6 bases). V dropped 3 bases and J dropped 5 bases, with 16 bases sitting between them. This CDR3 has 16 amino acids. Germline V gene sequence: CDR1 LGHNA, CDR2 YSLEER. As DNA, the CDR3 is TGCGCCAGCAGCCAGGTACCGGGACTCGTAACCGGGGAGCTGTTTTTT. Its translation is CASSQVPGLVTGELFF.

The J gene is TRBJ1-5, the V gene TRBV6-5; D is possibly TRBD1 (5 bases). Germline CDR1 is MNHEY and CDR2 is SVGAGI. The CDR3 is 14 amino acids. The V end lost 10 bases, the J end lost 0 bases, and 13 bases lay between the germline ends. In nucleotides, the CDR3 is TGTGCCACCCAGGACATCTATAGCAATCAGCCCCAGCATTTT. Encoded protein: CATQDIYSNQPQHF.

The V gene is TRBV10-2, the J gene TRBJ2-3, with 8 positions matching TRBD1. CDR1 WSHSY and CDR2 SAAADI come from the germline V gene. V was pared by 11 bases and J by 1 base, with 8 bases of the junction left unmatched. The CDR3 is made up of 14 amino acids. The CDR3 DNA reads TGCGCCGGAGGACAGGGTTCGCGCACAGATACGCAGTATTTT. It is translated as CAGGQGSRTDTQYF.

This sequence joins TRBV15 and TRBJ2-7; no clear D gene. The ends were cut back, 3 bases at V and 5 bases at J, with 11 bases in the middle. The CDR3 has 13 residues. CDR1 is LNHNV, CDR2 YYDKDF, per germline (reference sequence). The CDR3 DNA reads TGTGCCACCAGCAGGAGCCTCCAGGACGAGCAGTACTTC. As protein: CATSRSLQDEQYF.

This chain joins TRBV11-2 and TRBJ2-2; no definite D call. The CDR3 covers 14 residues. V was shortened by 1 base and J by 1 base, with 4 bases between the two germline ends. CDR1 and CDR2 from the germline V gene are SGHAT and FQNNGV. The CDR3: CASSLGGNTGELFF. The CDR3 DNA reads as TGTGCCAGCAGCTTAGGCGGGAACACCGGGGAGCTGTTTTTT.

This sequence joins TRBV18 and TRBJ1-1; possible D gene TRBD1, 5 bases. This CDR3 is 13 amino acids long. Looked up from germline, CDR1 is KGHSH and CDR2 is LQKENI. The V end was cut by 5 bases, the J end by 2 bases, with 9 bases between. The CDR3 loop reads CASSMTVNTEAFF. The DNA of the CDR3 is TGTGCCAGCTCAATGACAGTTAACACTGAAGCTTTCTTT.

The J gene is TRBJ2-1, the V gene TRBV27; maybe TRBD2 (7 bases). V shed 6 bases and J shed 1 base, with 13 bases lying between them. Germline CDR1 and CDR2: MNHEY and SMNVEV (reference sequence). The CDR3 has 15 amino acids. This CDR3 is CASRWGGRSYNEQFF. CDR3 sequence (DNA): TGTGCCAGCAGATGGGGGGGCCGTTCCTACAATGAGCAGTTCTTC.

The CDR3 sequence is CASSPWTESYEQYF. DNA of the CDR3: TGCGCCAGCAGCCCCTGGACAGAGTCCTACGAGCAGTACTTC. The chain is built from TRBV5-1 and TRBJ2-7; D is possibly TRBD1 (6 bases). The CDR3 sequence is 14 residues long. Trimming stripped 4 bases from V and 1 base from J, with 12 bases between. Germline V gives CDR1 SGHRS, CDR2 YFSETQ.

This sequence joins TRBV18 and TRBJ2-1, with 7 bases matching TRBD1. The CDR3 sequence is 13 residues long. V gave up 6 bases and J gave up 15 bases; unmatched junction bases: 14. In germline, CDR1 is KGHSH, CDR2 LQKENI. The CDR3 bases are TGTGCCAGCTCCGGGGACAGCTCCCTTATCGGGTTCTTC. Its translation: CASSGDSSLIGFF.

This chain links TRBV5-1 with TRBJ2-3; 8 positions match TRBD2. Trimming at V came to 2 bases and at J to 6 bases, leaving 8 bases not matched to a gene. The germline CDR1 and CDR2 sequences are SGHRS and YFSETQ. The CDR3 runs to 15 residues. The CDR3, as DNA: TGCGCCAGCAGCTTTTACGGGGGGGCCTCGGATACGCAGTATTTT. This translates into CASSFYGGASDTQYF.

The genes are TRBV28 and TRBJ2-7; TRBD1 is a possible D gene (6 bases). This CDR3 spans 11 amino acids. Germline V gives CDR1 MDHEN, CDR2 SYDVKM. V was trimmed by 7 bases and J by 10 bases, leaving 14 bases between them. The CDR3 loop reads CASNLTGTQYF. CDR3 sequence (DNA): TGTGCCAGCAATCTCACCGGGACACAGTACTTC.

V is TRBV18 and J is TRBJ1-1; D might be TRBD1 (6 bases). Germline V gene data show CDR1 as KGHSH and CDR2 as LQKENI. With 3 bases removed from V and 6 bases from J, the gap between germline ends came to 14 bases. The CDR3 is made up of 14 amino acids. CDR3 bases: TGTGCCAGCTCACCTCTCAGGGGAATGTCTGAAGCTTTCTTT. Translation: CASSPLRGMSEAFF.

A single count supports this clone. The chain uses TRBV7-9 and TRBJ2-5; TRBD2 agrees at 7 bases. With V trimmed by 0 bases and J by 5 bases, 3 bases remained unmatched. The germline CDR1 and CDR2 sequences are SEHNR and FQNEAQ (reference sequence). This CDR3 spans 14 amino acids. CDR3 in DNA: TGTGCCAGCAGCTTAGCCCCCGGGGGGGAGACCCAGTACTTC. Protein: CASSLAPGGETQYF.

The rearrangement joins TRBV4-1 to TRBJ1-2; TRBD1 matches 10 bases. The germline gives CDR1 MGHRA, CDR2 YSYEKL. This CDR3 region has 16 residues. The junction had 5 bases not matched to a gene; V was cut back by 0 bases and J by 4 bases. As DNA, the CDR3 is TGCGCCAGCAGCCAAGATTGGGGGACAGGGGCCTATGGCTACACCTTC. It encodes CASSQDWGTGAYGYTF.

The J gene is TRBJ1-3, the V gene TRBV10-2, with D possibly matching TRBD1 (5 bases). With 6 bases removed from V and 2 bases from J, the gap between germline ends came to 11 bases. CDR1 and CDR2 (germline): WSHSY, SAAADI. The CDR3 runs to 14 residues. The CDR3 DNA reads TGCGCCAGCAGCAACGGGGGTGCTGGAAACACCATATATTTT. This codes for CASSNGGAGNTIYF.

The V call is TRBV14, the J call TRBJ2-3; TRBD2 aligns across 8 bases. The J segment lost 9 bases and the V segment lost 4 bases, leaving 12 bases of the junction unmatched. CDR1 is SGHDN, CDR2 FVKESK, per germline. This CDR3 comprises 15 residues. CDR3: CASSRGLVGGMTQYF. The CDR3 bases are TGTGCCAGCAGCCGGGGACTAGTGGGGGGAATGACGCAGTATTTT.

This rearrangement joins TRBV7-2 to TRBJ1-2; the match to TRBD1 covers 7 bases. The CDR3 covers 16 residues. Germline loops: CDR1 SGHTA, CDR2 FQGNSA. The ends lost 3 bases at V and 4 bases at J; junction bases unmatched: 11. CDR3 DNA: TGTGCCAGCAGCTTTCGCGCCAGGGGGGCCGTCTATGGCTACACCTTC. This gives the protein CASSFRARGAVYGYTF.

This sequence joins TRBV10-1 and TRBJ1-1; D call uncertain. This CDR3 comprises 13 residues. Germline V gives CDR1 WNHNN, CDR2 SYGVQD (reference sequence). Trimming cost V 5 bases and J 9 bases, with 16 bases left between them. Here the CDR3 reads CASSLDGSHKAFF. CDR3 sequence (DNA): TGCGCCAGCAGTTTGGACGGGAGCCATAAAGCTTTCTTT.

This clone has more than one count but fewer than ten. This chain joins TRBV6-1 and TRBJ1-1; 8 bases match TRBD1. The CDR3 loop spans 15 amino acids. The V gene end was trimmed by 2 bases and the J gene end by 5 bases; junction bases not matched to a gene: 7. Germline V gene lookup returns CDR1 MNHNS and CDR2 SASEGT. CDR3 sequence (DNA): TGTGCCAGCAGTGAACCAGGGGGCCGGGTAACTGAAGCTTTCTTT. Its protein product is CASSEPGGRVTEAFF.

The chain joins TRBV5-4 to TRBJ1-2; 8 nucleotides match TRBD1. Per the germline V gene, CDR1 is SGHNT and CDR2 is YYREEE (reference sequence). This CDR3 spans 15 amino acids. V shed 4 bases and J 8 bases; nucleotides not matched to a gene: 13. The chain's CDR3 is CASSPTGQGVGGYTF. The CDR3 region has the DNA TGTGCCAGCAGCCCGACCGGACAGGGAGTAGGAGGCTACACCTTC.

This chain uses TRBV5-1 with TRBJ1-1; D perhaps matches TRBD1 (5 bases). Germline CDR1 reads SGHRS; CDR2 reads YFSETQ. This CDR3 comprises 14 residues. Trimming left V 1 base short and J 13 bases short, with 20 bases between. The DNA for the CDR3 is TGCGCCAGCAGCTTGCTTGGGCAGGGTGGCTACGTTTTCTTT. Amino acids: CASSLLGQGGYVFF.

The CDR3 DNA reads TGTGCCAGCAGCCCCTCGGGACAGGGGAAGTACGAGCAGTACTTC. Residues: CASSPSGQGKYEQYF. The chain recombines TRBV9 with TRBJ2-5; 10 bases are a match to TRBD1. The end of the DNA is better explained by TRBJ2-7, so the J call may be wrong. Germline assignment: CDR1 SGDLS and CDR2 YYNGEE. This CDR3 has 15 residues.

This clone occurred once. J is TRBJ2-1 and V is TRBV9; weak D call: TRBD2 (6 bases). CDR1 is SGDLS, CDR2 YYNGEE, per germline. CDR3 length: 15 amino acids. Trimming removed 1 base from V and 11 bases from J, with 19 bases in between. The CDR3 loop is CASSVYASGGLQQFF. CDR3 nucleotide sequence: TGTGCCAGCAGCGTATATGCTAGTGGGGGACTTCAGCAGTTCTTC.

This chain links TRBV6-5 with TRBJ2-7, with 8 bases lining up with TRBD2. V lost 5 bases and J lost 0; bases outside the gene matches: 6. This CDR3 is 15 amino acids long. Germline V gene sequence: CDR1 MNHEY, CDR2 SVGAGI. DNA of the CDR3: TGTGCCAGCAGTCGGACTAGCCAACTCTCCTACGAGCAGTACTTC. This encodes CASSRTSQLSYEQYF.